These 8 T cell receptor beta chains originate from one sample sequenced in a study of T cells in Graves' hyperthyroidism and ophthalmopathy. Amplified TCR beta CDR3 regions derived from RNA transcripts. HTBI primers were the set used in a first-round RT-PCR of the TCR CDR3. TCRdb ran MiXCR on the multiplex PCR reads and lists one entry per CDR3 protein. The sample yields a few hundred thousand distinct CDR3 sequences, just over 45% seen once. Sequencing input: peripheral blood or thyroid tissue (not recorded which). These receptor sequences come from a woman aged 18-35 years with Graves' hyperthyroidism.

This clonotype was observed many times. V gene TRBV29-1 combines with J gene TRBJ2-7, with D possibly being TRBD1 or TRBD2 (6 bases each). This CDR3 has 12 amino acids. V lost 5 bases and J 3 bases, leaving 11 bases between the germline ends. Germline V gene lookup returns CDR1 SQVTM and CDR2 ANQGSEA. The CDR3 reads CSVRGGHYEQYF. The CDR3 nucleotides are TGCAGCGTTCGAGGGGGGCACTACGAGCAGTACTTC.

The chain carries TRBV29-1 and TRBJ2-5; the match to TRBD1 covers 7 bases. Germline lookup yields CDR1 SQVTM and CDR2 ANQGSEA. With V trimmed by 6 bases and J by 9 bases, 25 bases remained unmatched. The CDR3 totals 17 residues. The CDR3 nucleotides read TGCAGCGTCACGTCCCGGGACAGTGTATTCGGCAATCAGCCCCAGTACTTC. It encodes CSVTSRDSVFGNQPQYF. The whole variable domain, remainder taken from reference TRBV29-1 and TRBJ2-5, is SAVISQKPSRDICQRGTSLTIQCQVDSQVTMMFWYRQQPGQSLTLIATANQGSEATYESGFVIDKFPISRPNLTFSTLTVSNMSPEDSSIYLCSVTSRDSVFGNQPQYFGPGTRLLVL.

J is TRBJ2-5 and V is TRBV5-6; 10 positions agree with TRBD1. Germline V gene sequence: CDR1 SGHDT, CDR2 YYEEEE. Unmatched junction bases numbered 13, after V lost 2 bases and J lost 9 bases. The CDR3 loop spans 16 amino acids. In DNA form, the CDR3 reads TGTGCCAGCAGCTTATCGGACAGGGGGGGCAATCAGCCCCAGTACTTC. It yields the protein CASSLSDRGGNQPQYF.

Many counts were recorded for this clonotype. The chain joins TRBV20-1 to TRBJ1-4; TRBD1 might be the D (6 bases). CDR3 length: 14 amino acids. V gave up 4 bases and J gave up 5 bases, with 14 bases separating them. The germline V gene has CDR1 DFQATT and CDR2 SNEGSKA (reference sequence). CDR3 protein: CSAIRGGRNEKLFF. CDR3 in DNA: TGCAGTGCTATACGAGGGGGTAGGAATGAAAAACTGTTTTTT.

The V and J genes are TRBV7-9 and TRBJ2-7; the match to TRBD2 covers 9 bases. The germline CDR1 and CDR2 sequences are SEHNR and FQNEAQ (reference sequence). The V segment lost 2 bases and the J segment 4 bases; nucleotides outside the gene matches: 12. The CDR3 runs 17 residues. The CDR3 coding sequence is TGTGCCAGCAGCTTATACCCGGCCTGGCGGGAGGGTTACGAGCAGTACTTC. This encodes CASSLYPAWREGYEQYF.

To note about this clonotype: It may be a read error: a sequence one base away is much more abundant. The chain is built from TRBV5-1 and TRBJ2-7; 7 bases fit TRBD2. Germline CDR1 is SGHRS and CDR2 is YFSETQ. The CDR3 is made up of 17 amino acids. The CDR3 DNA reads TGCGCCAGCAGCTGGTGGGCTAGCGGCCTTCGCTCCTACGGGCAGTACTTC. Translation gives CASSWWASGLRSYGQYF.

The genes are TRBV7-8 and TRBJ1-2; tentatively, D is TRBD1 (6 bases). The V gene lost 4 bases and the J gene lost 7 bases, with 19 bases spanning the gap. CDR1 and CDR2 from the germline V gene are SGHVS and FQNEAQ. This CDR3 is 15 amino acids long. The CDR3, as DNA: TGTGCCAGCAGCTCAGGACTAGCGGGAGGGGGTGGCTACACCTTC. Its translation is CASSSGLAGGGGYTF.

This sequence joins TRBV29-1 and TRBJ2-1; D gene uncertain. V was clipped by 8 bases and J by 5 bases, with 13 bases between them. CDR1 is SQVTM and CDR2 is ANQGSEA in the germline V gene. The CDR3 is made up of 12 amino acids. The CDR3 sequence: CSSTDRHNEQFF. As DNA, the CDR3 is TGCAGCTCCACGGACCGACACAATGAGCAGTTCTTC.